The source of this T cell receptor beta chain is a study of blood T cells in healthy people across ages. For the second PCR, which ran for about 7 to 11 cycles, a sample-barcoded 5' primer and a J-beta primer mix were used. Unique molecular identifiers of 12 random nucleotides labeled each cDNA. One entry per CDR3 protein results from TCRdb running MiXCR on the 5' RACE reads. The data show about 1.6 million distinct CDR3 sequences, around 36% seen once. Healthy Caucasians from Russia aged roughly 6 to 90 served as donors. Whole-study findings and limits: Older individuals had lower TCR beta diversity per million T cells (the decline was roughly linear). Underestimates were what the diversity estimates from one million T cells were considered to be.

As to this clonotype: No antigen is known for it.

V was clipped by 6 bases and J by 4 bases; unmatched bases: 7. There are 15 residues in the CDR3. Sequenced: blood. This rearrangement joins TRBV12-3 or TRBV12-4 to TRBJ2-1; TRBD2 aligns across 9 bases. The sequence was obtained from a woman aged 25 to 39 in good health. Here the CDR3 reads CASSRRGGQYNEQFF. CDR3 nucleotide sequence: TGTGCCAGCAGCCGGCGGGGGGGGCAATACAATGAGCAGTTCTTC.